Presented here are 9 T cell receptor beta chains from one specimen sequenced in a study of blood T cell repertoires in COVID-19. The method was immunoSEQ multiplex PCR; TCRdb's version includes in-frame clones alone and lacks a portion of them. The sample has hundreds of thousands of clones; over 70% are singletons. Sequencing used peripheral blood. Source of these receptors: a man older than 75 with acute or convalescent COVID-19.

About this clone itself: An end of the junction does not agree with germline; a read error may underlie this. The chain couples TRBV5-6 to TRBJ1-6; perhaps TRBD1 as D (6 bases). The length of the CDR3 is 11 residues. Germline V gene data show CDR1 as SGHDT and CDR2 as YYEEEE. The CDR3 DNA reads TGTGCCAGCAGCCTCTCGGGACACCTCCTCTTT. Protein sequence: CASSLSGHLLF.

Note on this clone: Other nucleotide sequences in the sample specify the same CDR3. J is TRBJ1-6 and V is TRBV7-9, with D possibly matching TRBD1 (5 bases). From germline, CDR1 is SEHNR and CDR2 FQNEAQ (reference sequence). The V end lost 5 bases, the J end lost 7 bases, and 6 bases lay between the germline ends. The CDR3 contains 12 residues. The CDR3 region has the DNA TGTGCCAGCAGCCCAGGGAATTCACCCCTCCACTTT. Its protein product is CASSPGNSPLHF.

The rearrangement links TRBV7-2 to TRBJ2-1; TRBD2 matches at 10 bases. CDR3 length: 16 amino acids. The ends lost 4 bases at V and 0 bases at J; junction bases unmatched: 3. The V gene's germline CDR1 is SGHTA and CDR2 FQGNSA. CDR3 coding DNA: TGTGCCAGCAGCTCATTAGCGGGGGGCTCCTACAATGAGCAGTTCTTC. It yields the protein CASSSLAGGSYNEQFF.

This chain uses TRBV28 with TRBJ2-7; 7 nucleotides match TRBD1. V trimming: 7 bases; J trimming: 2 bases; junction bases outside the gene matches: 8. This CDR3 spans 14 amino acids. In germline, CDR1 is MDHEN, CDR2 SYDVKM. The CDR3 DNA reads TGTGCCAGCATCCCCGACAGGGTAACCTACGAGCAGTACTTC. It specifies CASIPDRVTYEQYF. Drawing the rest from reference TRBV28 and TRBJ2-7, the complete variable domain is DVKVTQSSRYLVKRTGEKVFLECVQDMDHENMFWYRQDPGLGLRLIYFSYDVKMKEKGDIPEGYSVSREKKERFSLILESASTNQTSMYLCASIPDRVTYEQYFGPGTRLTVT.

The chain joins TRBV3-1 (or the pseudogene TRBV3-2) to TRBJ1-2, with TRBD1 matching 7 bases. This CDR3 region has 14 residues. The V segment lost 4 bases and the J segment 3 bases; nucleotides outside the gene matches: 5. Germline V gene sequence: CDR1 LGHDT, CDR2 YNNKEL (reference sequence). The DNA of the CDR3 is TGTGCCAGCAGCCCCGTCGACAGGGACTATGGCTACACCTTC. Amino acid sequence: CASSPVDRDYGYTF.

The gene calls are TRBV10-3 and TRBJ1-1; 7 bases are shared with TRBD1. The CDR3 consists of 14 residues. With 4 bases clipped from V and 7 bases from J, the junction kept 9 bases outside the gene matches. Germline V lookup: CDR1 ENHRY, CDR2 SYGVKD. The CDR3 DNA reads TGTGCCATCAGTGGGGACAGCGGGGGAGGTGAAGCTTTCTTT. This encodes CAISGDSGGGEAFF.

This sequence joins TRBV27 and TRBJ2-2, with 8 bases fitting TRBD1. The CDR3 is 14 residues long. Germline V lookup: CDR1 MNHEY, CDR2 SMNVEV (reference sequence). V trimming: 7 bases; J trimming: 4 bases; junction bases outside the gene matches: 5. This CDR3 is CASTRTGFTGELFF. The CDR3 DNA reads TGTGCCAGCACCCGGACAGGGTTCACCGGGGAGCTGTTTTTT.

CDR3 bases: TGCGCCAGCAGCCGCGCGGGGGGAATGAGCAATCAGCCCCAGCATTTT. Translating gives CASSRAGGMSNQPQHF. This chain connects TRBV4-1 to TRBJ1-5; tentatively, D is TRBD1 (5 bases). This CDR3 is 16 amino acids long. V was pared by 4 bases and J by 1 base, with 14 bases between. Germline V gene data show CDR1 as MGHRA and CDR2 as YSYEKL.

The chain carries TRBV5-6 and TRBJ1-6, with TRBD1 matching 8 bases. Germline loops: CDR1 SGHDT, CDR2 YYEEEE. V was clipped by 4 bases and J by 7 bases; unmatched bases: 10. The CDR3 runs to 16 residues. The CDR3 DNA reads as TGTGCCAGCAGCCAAGAATTGACAGGGGCAAATTCACCCCTCCACTTT. Translated, it gives CASSQELTGANSPLHF.